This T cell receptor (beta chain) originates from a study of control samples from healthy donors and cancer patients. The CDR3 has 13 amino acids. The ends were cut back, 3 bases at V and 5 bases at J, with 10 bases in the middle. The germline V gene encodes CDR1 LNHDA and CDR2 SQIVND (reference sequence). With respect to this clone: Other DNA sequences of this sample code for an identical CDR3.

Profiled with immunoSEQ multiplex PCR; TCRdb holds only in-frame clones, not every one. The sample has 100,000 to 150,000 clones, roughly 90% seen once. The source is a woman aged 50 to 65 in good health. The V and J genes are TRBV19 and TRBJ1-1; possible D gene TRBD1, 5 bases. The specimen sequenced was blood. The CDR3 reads CASSIGGGTEAFF. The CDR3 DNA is TGTGCCAGTAGTATCGGTGGGGGTACTGAAGCTTTCTTT.